This T cell receptor beta chain was documented in a study of OX40 agonist ivuxolimab in advanced cancers. Study in general: Patients' therapy was ivuxolimab, an antibody that acts as an agonist of OX40 (CD134). Findings of the study overall: Averaging showed that CD8+ T cells had more expanded clones than CD4+ did.

The germline V gene has CDR1 SGDLS and CDR2 YYNGEE. This CDR3 has 15 residues. V was shortened by 4 bases and J by 5 bases, with 16 bases between the two germline ends. This clone has only one observation. The target antigen is unknown. Here immunoSEQ multiplex PCR was the method, and the copy in TCRdb shows in-frame clones only, minus some. The sample contains approximately 77,000 clones, around four fifths of which appear only once. Sequenced here: CD4+ or CD8+ T cells sorted from blood, sampled in a trial of the OX40 agonist ivuxolimab. This TCR was sampled from an adult with an advanced solid tumor such as melanoma, head and neck, liver or kidney cancer. The V and J genes are TRBV9 and TRBJ1-5, with D perhaps TRBD1 (6 bases). The CDR3 DNA reads TGTGCCAGCAGCTATACGGGACAACAGGATCAGCCCCAGCATTTT. Protein product: CASSYTGQQDQPQHF.